This T cell receptor (beta chain) was sequenced during a study of blood T cells in healthy people across ages. Study details: Roughly one uniquely barcoded beta molecule per two T cells was captured. Broader study findings: Not knowing donor CMV status may have confounded expanded clonotype changes. When set beside aged donors, long-lived donors presented more naive CD4+ cells and higher diversity.

A second PCR, run for about 7 to 11 cycles, used a sample-barcoded 5' primer plus a J-beta primer mix. TCRdb ran MiXCR on the 5' RACE reads and lists one entry per CDR3 protein. The sample has hundreds of thousands of distinct CDR3 sequences; roughly 44% are singletons. The CDR3 is 15 amino acids. With 5 bases removed from V and 3 bases from J, the gap between germline ends came to 17 bases. Germline-derived CDR1 and CDR2 are MNHEY and SMNVEV (reference sequence). PBMCs, at least 6.5 million per sample, were isolated. Concerning this clonotype: What it binds is unknown.

The V and J genes are TRBV27 and TRBJ2-7; D is unresolved. This sequence originates from a man in his fifties or sixties in good health. The specimen sequenced was blood. The CDR3 nucleotides are TGTGCCAGCAGTACATCTAAGCAAGCGCGCTACGAGCAGTACTTC. This translates into CASSTSKQARYEQYF.